Following are 3 T cell receptor beta chains from one sample sequenced in a study of T cell responses to AZD1222 COVID-19 vaccine. The repertoire was sequenced with immunoSEQ multiplex PCR; TCRdb's copy has only in-frame clones and lacks some. The sample includes 53,000 or so clones, approximately 84% of them seen just once. The material sequenced was peripheral blood, taken on day 0 of AZD1222 vaccination. Source of these receptors: an adult in good health.

The chain recombines TRBV29-1 with TRBJ1-1; tentatively, D is TRBD1 (5 bases). Per germline, CDR1 SQVTM and CDR2 ANQGSEA. The V gene lost 6 bases and the J gene lost 6 bases, with 14 bases spanning the gap. This CDR3 spans 12 amino acids. The DNA of the CDR3 is TGCAGCGTGGGGGAATTTGGCGCTGAAGCTTTCTTT. This codes for CSVGEFGAEAFF.

J is TRBJ1-5 and V is TRBV5-1, with TRBD1 matching over 9 bases. The CDR3 is 16 amino acids. Trimming at V came to 4 bases and at J to 0 bases, leaving 5 bases not matched to a gene. Germline assignment: CDR1 SGHRS and CDR2 YFSETQ. The chain's CDR3 is CASSEGTGLSNQPQHF. For the CDR3, the DNA is TGCGCCAGCAGCGAAGGGACAGGGCTTAGCAATCAGCCCCAGCATTTT.

The V call is TRBV5-4, the J call TRBJ2-7; maybe TRBD1 (5 bases). There are 15 residues in the CDR3. The ends were cut back, 4 bases at V and 1 base at J, with 15 bases in the middle. From germline, CDR1 is SGHNT and CDR2 YYREEE (reference sequence). CDR3 bases: TGTGCCAGCAGCAAGATCAGGGAAACTTCCTACGAGCAGTACTTC. Amino acid sequence: CASSKIRETSYEQYF. Variable domain in full (rest from reference TRBV5-4 and TRBJ2-7): ETGVTQSPTHLIKTRGQQVTLRCSSQSGHNTVSWYQQALGQGPQFIFQYYREEENGRGNFPPRFSGLQFPNYSSELNVNALELDDSALYLCASSKIRETSYEQYFGPGTRLTVT.